What follows is one T cell receptor beta chain and its context. What it binds is not known. This specimen belongs to a study of T cell responses to AZD1222 COVID-19 vaccine. Overall study findings and caveats: CD4 TCRs covered the whole spike, strongest at regions 160-218 and 743-854. The study found Spike-specific TCR breadth and depth rose after two AZD1222 doses. Donors in the cohort were predominantly white British and more often female, and clonal diversity was possibly underestimated.

The data were produced by immunoSEQ multiplex PCR, yet TCRdb's version contains in-frame clones alone and is incomplete. The sample yields about 140,000 clones, 91% seen once. This CDR3 is built from 13 residues. The ends lost 1 base at V and 13 bases at J; junction bases unmatched: 7. This material consisted of peripheral blood, taken 28 days after the second dose of the MenACWY control vaccine. This clonotype was sampled from an adult who received the MenACWY meningococcal vaccine as a control. The V and J genes are TRBV12-3 or TRBV12-4 and TRBJ2-3, with 8 bases fitting TRBD2. Here the CDR3 DNA reads TGTGCCAGCAGTTTAGGGAGCGGGAGAGGGGAGTATTTT. Amino acids: CASSLGSGRGEYF.